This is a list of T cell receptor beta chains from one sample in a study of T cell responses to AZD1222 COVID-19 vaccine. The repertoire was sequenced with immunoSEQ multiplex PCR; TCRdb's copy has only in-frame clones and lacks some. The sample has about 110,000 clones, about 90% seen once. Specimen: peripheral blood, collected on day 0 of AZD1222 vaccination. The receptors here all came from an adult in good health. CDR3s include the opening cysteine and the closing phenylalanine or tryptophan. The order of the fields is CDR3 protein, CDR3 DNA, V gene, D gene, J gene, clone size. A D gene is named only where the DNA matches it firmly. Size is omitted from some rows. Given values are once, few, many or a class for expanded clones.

CATKSRGQSTDTQYF | TGTGCCACCAAATCCAGGGGGCAAAGCACAGATACGCAGTATTTT | TRBV19 | TRBD1 | TRBJ2-3 | -
CSARQGQAFF | TGCAGTGCCCGACAGGGGCAGGCTTTCTTT | TRBV20-1 | TRBD1 | TRBJ1-1 | -
CSASVGTPNPNQPQHF | TGCAGTGCTAGTGTGGGGACCCCGAACCCTAATCAGCCCCAGCATTTT | TRBV20-1 | - | TRBJ1-5 | once
CASSWVYEQYF | TGTGCCAGCAGTTGGGTCTACGAGCAGTACTTC | TRBV6-2/TRBV6-3 | - | TRBJ2-7 | once
CASSYWGLAGSDTQYF | TGTGCCAGCAGCTACTGGGGACTAGCGGGGTCAGATACGCAGTATTTT | TRBV7-2 | TRBD2 | TRBJ2-3 | -
CASSVGRGRDRDWEQYF | TGCGCCAGCAGCGTTGGCCGTGGCCGGGACAGGGATTGGGAGCAGTACTTC | TRBV5-1 | TRBD1 | TRBJ2-7 | -
CASSIGSGSYEQYF | TGTGCCAGTAGTATTGGGAGCGGGTCCTACGAGCAGTACTTC | TRBV19 | - | TRBJ2-7 | once
CASSQGGRANYGYTF | TGCGCCAGCAGCCAGGGGGGCAGAGCTAACTATGGCTACACCTTC | TRBV4-1 | - | TRBJ1-2 | -
CASSLKGHIGGELFF | TGTGCCAGCAGCTTGAAAGGCCACATTGGCGGGGAGCTGTTTTTT | TRBV5-4 | - | TRBJ2-2 | -
CASSLVSGGRAYNEQFF | TGTGCCAGCAGCTTAGTTAGCGGGGGGAGGGCCTACAATGAGCAGTTCTTC | TRBV7-6 | TRBD2 | TRBJ2-1 | -
CASIRVNYGYTF | TGTGCCAGCATTAGGGTCAACTATGGCTACACCTTC | TRBV12-3/TRBV12-4 | - | TRBJ1-2 | -
CASSSTRGYEQYF | TGTGCCAGTAGTTCAACCCGGGGCTACGAGCAGTACTTC | TRBV19 | - | TRBJ2-7 | once
CASSSTGTDIYEQYF | TGTGCCAGCAGCTCCACCGGGACAGATATCTACGAGCAGTACTTC | TRBV5-6 | TRBD1 | TRBJ2-7 | once
CASSENYEQYF | TGTGCCAGCAGCGAGAACTACGAGCAGTACTTC | TRBV7-9 | - | TRBJ2-7 | -
CASSLGLAGTDTQYF | TGTGCCAGCAGCTTAGGGCTAGCGGGCACAGATACGCAGTATTTT | TRBV7-9 | TRBD2 | TRBJ2-3 | -
CASSPRTGTGNTIYF | TGTGCCAGCAGCCCCAGGACAGGGACTGGAAACACCATATATTTT | TRBV7-6 | TRBD1 | TRBJ1-3 | -
CASSIDQGTYNEQFF | TGTGCCAGTAGTATAGATCAGGGCACCTACAATGAGCAGTTCTTC | TRBV19 | - | TRBJ2-1 | -
CASREAGGPYEQYF | TGCGCCAGCAGAGAAGCGGGGGGGCCCTACGAGCAGTACTTC | TRBV10-2 | TRBD2 | TRBJ2-7 | -
CATSRTVGETQYF | TGTGCCACCAGCAGAACTGTCGGGGAGACCCAGTACTTC | TRBV15 | - | TRBJ2-5 | -
CASSTRNQPQHF | TGTGCCAGCAGCACAAGAAATCAGCCCCAGCATTTT | TRBV12-3/TRBV12-4 | - | TRBJ1-5 | -
CAISTGGVGNTEAFF | TGTGCCATCAGTACAGGGGGCGTTGGGAACACTGAAGCTTTCTTT | TRBV10-3 | TRBD1 | TRBJ1-1 | -
CATSDPSQATDTQYF | TGTGCCACCAGTGATCCTAGCCAGGCCACAGATACGCAGTATTTT | TRBV24-1 | - | TRBJ2-3 | once
CASGLVGGRLNQPQHF | TGTGCTAGTGGTTTGGTAGGCGGCAGGCTCAATCAGCCCCAGCATTTT | TRBV12-5 | - | TRBJ1-5 | -
CASSPYQGGRTVKLFF | TGTGCCAGCAGTCCATACCAGGGGGGCCGCACAGTGAAACTGTTTTTT | TRBV27 | TRBD1 | TRBJ1-4 | once
CASKEGATGNTIYF | TGTGCCAGTAAGGAAGGGGCCACTGGAAACACCATATATTTT | TRBV19 | - | TRBJ1-3 | -
CASSPPTGSNNQPQHF | TGTGCCAGCAGTCCCCCAACCGGGTCTAACAATCAGCCCCAGCATTTT | TRBV6-2/TRBV6-3 | - | TRBJ1-5 | -
CAIRPGQNYNEQFF | TGTGCCATCAGACCGGGACAGAACTACAATGAGCAGTTCTTC | TRBV10-3 | TRBD1 | TRBJ2-1 | once
CASSLIWTGQVTGELFF | TGTGCCAGCAGCTTGATCTGGACTGGACAAGTCACCGGGGAGCTGTTTTTT | TRBV5-6 | - | TRBJ2-2 | -
CASSLFGDGINQPQHF | TGTGCCAGCAGCTTATTTGGGGACGGTATCAATCAGCCCCAGCATTTT | TRBV7-2 | - | TRBJ1-5 | few
CASSEELSGNTIYF | TGTGCCAGCAGCGAAGAACTCTCTGGAAACACCATATATTTT | TRBV3-1/TRBV3-2 | - | TRBJ1-3 | once
CASSLEGSTGELFF | TGTGCCAGCAGCTTAGAAGGGTCCACCGGGGAGCTGTTTTTT | TRBV11-3 | - | TRBJ2-2 | -
CASSQGDSMSFDGYTF | TGTGCCAGCAGCCAAGGGGACAGTATGTCTTTCGATGGCTACACCTTC | TRBV7-2 | TRBD1 | TRBJ1-2 | -
CASSGLAGGRSTGELFF | TGTGCCAGCAGCGGACTAGCGGGGGGGCGTAGCACCGGGGAGCTGTTTTTT | TRBV5-4 | TRBD2 | TRBJ2-2 | once
CASSKGLAPTQYF | TGCGCCAGCAGTAAGGGACTAGCCCCTACGCAGTATTTT | TRBV4-3 | TRBD2 | TRBJ2-3 | -
CSASSSNQPQHF | TGCAGTGCTAGTAGCAGCAATCAGCCCCAGCATTTT | TRBV20-1 | - | TRBJ1-5 | few
CASSARTGGFENTEAFF | TGTGCCAGCAGCGCAAGGACAGGGGGCTTTGAGAACACTGAAGCTTTCTTT | TRBV3-1/TRBV3-2 | TRBD1 | TRBJ1-1 | few
CASASQETQYF | TGTGCCAGCGCATCCCAAGAGACCCAGTACTTC | TRBV18 | - | TRBJ2-5 | -
CASSLITGHNTEAFF | TGTGCCAGCAGCCTTATTACAGGGCATAACACTGAAGCTTTCTTT | TRBV6-2/TRBV6-3 | - | TRBJ1-1 | -
CANKPTSYNSPLHF | TGTGCCAACAAACCTACCTCCTATAATTCACCCCTCCACTTT | TRBV2 | - | TRBJ1-6 | -
CASSSQGSNTEAFF | TGCGCCAGCAGCTCACAGGGGTCGAACACTGAAGCTTTCTTT | TRBV5-1 | TRBD1 | TRBJ1-1 | -
CASSHGEGAQHF | TGTGCCAGCAGCCATGGTGAAGGGGCCCAGCATTTT | TRBV3-1/TRBV3-2 | - | TRBJ1-5 | -
CASSPLTVNEKLFF | TGTGCCAGCAGCCCCCTCACGGTTAATGAAAAACTGTTTTTT | TRBV11-2 | - | TRBJ1-4 | -